Given below is one TCR beta chain in context. These data originate in a study of OX40 agonist ivuxolimab in advanced cancers. Germline loops: CDR1 MNHNS, CDR2 SASEGT. J was trimmed by 0 bases and V by 1 base; bases with no gene match: 1. The CDR3 has 16 amino acids. This table comes from immunoSEQ multiplex PCR, and its TCRdb copy is limited to in-frame clones, with some not included. The sample has approximately 91,000 clones, about 89% seen once. This clonotype was sampled from an adult with an advanced solid tumor such as melanoma, head and neck, liver or kidney cancer. The source was CD4+ or CD8+ T cells sorted from blood, collected in a trial of the OX40 agonist ivuxolimab. The chain links TRBV6-1 to TRBJ2-7, with TRBD2 identical over 12 bases. The CDR3 bases are TGTGCCAGCAGTGAAGGGACTAGCGGGAACTCCTACGAGCAGTACTTC. Translation: CASSEGTSGNSYEQYF.